This TCR beta chain was sequenced in a study of cytomegalovirus exposure and HLA in healthy donors. The study's findings and limits: Cytomegalovirus association was listed for 164 TCR beta chains.

Amplification used 60 Vbeta primers and 13 Jbeta primers. Assay: immunoSEQ multiplex PCR; the TCRdb copy retains only in-frame clones and omits some. The table includes roughly 120,000 clones, 65% to 90% detected once. Per the germline V gene, CDR1 is SQVTM and CDR2 is ANQGSEA. After removal of 1 base from V and 1 base from J, the junction contained 0 bases not matched to a gene. This CDR3 has 13 residues. This clone occurred a few times. The target antigen is unknown. The sample consisted of PBMCs. The TCR sequence derives from a male donor in good health and CMV-seropositive. The chain has TRBV29-1 and TRBJ2-7; 8 bases are a match to TRBD2. CDR3 nucleotides: TGCAGCGTTGAAGCGGGAGGGTCCTACGAGCAGTACTTC. It codes for CSVEAGGSYEQYF.